These 8 T cell receptor beta chains were sequenced from one sample in a study of Tregs in tolerant kidney transplant recipients. The table came from immunoSEQ multiplex PCR; TCRdb's copy has only in-frame clones and leaves some out. The sample lists tens of thousands of clones, under 98% occurring once. Material: CD4+ T cells from blood, obtained before the transplant. The origin of the receptors is a human donor who received a combined kidney and bone marrow transplant.

J is TRBJ2-5 and V is TRBV19; D unclear. The CDR3 runs 13 residues. V was shortened by 6 bases and J by 6 bases, with 14 bases between the two germline ends. Germline V lookup: CDR1 LNHDA, CDR2 SQIVND (reference sequence). CDR3 DNA sequence: TGTGCCAGTAGCGCCACTCTCGAAAAGACCCAGTACTTC. Protein product: CASSATLEKTQYF.

This rearrangement joins TRBV11-1 to TRBJ2-2; 7 nucleotides align to TRBD1. Trimming took 5 bases from V and 2 from J; bases not matched to a gene: 5. The CDR3 consists of 15 residues. CDR1 SGHAT and CDR2 FQDESV come from the germline V gene (reference sequence). CDR3 sequence (DNA): TGTGCCAGCAGCCACGACAGGGCTAACACCGGGGAGCTGTTTTTT. Encoded protein: CASSHDRANTGELFF.

The chain recombines TRBV11-1 with TRBJ2-3, with 9 bases that match TRBD2. The V gene's germline CDR1 is SGHAT and CDR2 FQDESV (reference sequence). The CDR3 is 16 residues long. Germline trimming cut 5 bases from V and 5 bases from J; bases unmatched to any gene: 11. CDR3 protein: CASSPRVSGGKDTQYF. Here the CDR3 DNA reads TGTGCCAGCAGCCCCCGGGTTAGCGGGGGAAAAGATACGCAGTATTTT.

Only a few counts were recorded for this clone. This chain links TRBV7-2 with TRBJ2-7; 9 nucleotides align to TRBD2. The ends lost 4 bases at V and 3 bases at J; junction bases unmatched: 7. The length of the CDR3 is 15 residues. Germline V lookup: CDR1 SGHTA, CDR2 FQGNSA. CDR3 sequence: CASSYRFSGSYEQYF. Written as DNA, the CDR3 is TGTGCCAGCAGCTATCGGTTTAGCGGGAGCTACGAGCAGTACTTC.

V gene TRBV12-5 combines with J gene TRBJ2-1; TRBD2 is a possible D gene (7 bases). Per the germline V gene, CDR1 is LGHNT and CDR2 is FRNRAP. This CDR3 comprises 15 residues. V lost 2 bases, J lost 6 bases, and 14 bases lay in between. The CDR3 DNA follows: TGTGCTAGTGGTTTGAGGGGGGGGGCCCGCAATGAGCAGTTCTTC. The encoded protein is CASGLRGGARNEQFF.

The chain couples TRBV11-3 to TRBJ2-7; TRBD1 matches 9 bases. CDR1 and CDR2 from the germline V gene are SGHNT and YENEEA. The V and J ends lost 5 bases and 1 base, in that order; junction bases with no gene match: 6. This CDR3 is 15 amino acids long. The CDR3 here is CASSLGQGPSYEQYF. In DNA form, the CDR3 reads TGTGCCAGCAGCCTCGGACAGGGGCCGTCCTACGAGCAGTACTTC.

Only one count was recorded for this clone. V is TRBV7-2 and J is TRBJ2-7, with D uncertain. Trimming took off 2 bases at V and 3 bases at J, with 11 bases between the two ends. The CDR3 has 14 amino acids. CDR1 SGHTA and CDR2 FQGNSA come from the germline V gene. The CDR3 nucleotides read TGTGCCAGCAGCTTAAGACTGGTGGGCTACGAGCAGTACTTC. Its translation: CASSLRLVGYEQYF.

The V call is TRBV18, the J call TRBJ1-1; D gene unclear. Trimming stripped 3 bases from V and 2 bases from J, with 13 bases between. CDR3 length equals 15 residues. Germline V gene sequence: CDR1 KGHSH, CDR2 LQKENI. The CDR3 loop reads CASSPASGSNTEAFF. CDR3 DNA sequence: TGTGCCAGCTCACCGGCCAGTGGGAGCAACACTGAAGCTTTCTTT.